What follows is one TCR beta chain and its context. The germline V and J ends were trimmed by 0 bases and 0 bases, with 10 bases remaining between them. The CDR3 is 16 residues long. Germline loops: CDR1 SGHRS, CDR2 YFSETQ. Using immunoSEQ multiplex PCR, the repertoire was profiled, and TCRdb retains in-frame clones only, with some absent. The sample consists of about 220,000 clones, about 95% of them appearing once. These data come from a study of control samples from healthy donors and cancer patients. The sample was blood. This receptor was identified in a middle-aged man in good health. This chain connects TRBV5-1 to TRBJ1-3, with D unclear. The CDR3 spells CASSLDTANSGNTIYF. The DNA of the CDR3 is TGCGCCAGCAGCTTGGACACAGCGAACTCTGGAAACACCATATATTTT.